This paragraph covers one T cell receptor (beta chain) sequence. Methods used by the authors: Estimation of nucleated cell counts was performed using reference gene primer amplification. This table comes from immunoSEQ multiplex PCR, and its TCRdb copy is limited to in-frame clones, with some not included. Clonal size and the V and J genes are those of that table, whereas D and trimming came from the DNA. The sample lists tens of thousands of clones; about four fifths were seen once. Followed longitudinally, the Seattle patients had been enrolled during active infection. This specimen comes from a study of blood T cell repertoires in COVID-19. As for the study in general: There were acute and convalescent COVID-19 samples, and they came from the United States, Italy and Spain. Nucleic acid was either cDNA or gDNA, and it came from T cells, B-cell-depleted T cells, or PBMCs.

CDR1 and CDR2 (germline): MNHEY, SMNVEV (reference sequence). J gave up 7 bases and V 5 bases, and 6 bases lay outside the gene matches. The CDR3 covers 14 residues. This receptor was taken from a man at least 80 years old with COVID-19, enrolled during active disease. What was sequenced was peripheral blood. The gene calls are TRBV27 and TRBJ1-5, with 9 bases fitting TRBD1. CDR3: CASSVRDRVQPQHF. The CDR3 bases are TGTGCCAGCAGTGTCCGGGACAGGGTCCAGCCCCAGCATTTT.